The 13 T cell receptor beta chains below come from one sample, sequenced in a study of blood T cell repertoires in COVID-19. The repertoire was sequenced with immunoSEQ multiplex PCR; TCRdb's copy has only in-frame clones and lacks some. In the table there are around 370,000 clones, approximately 89% of which are singletons. The sequenced sample was peripheral blood. The receptor source for this set is a woman under 30 who had recovered from COVID-19.

The CDR3 is CASGLRQGVFGELFF. CDR3 nucleotide sequence: TGTGCTAGTGGTTTGAGACAGGGGGTTTTCGGGGAGCTGTTTTTT. This rearrangement joins TRBV12-5 to TRBJ2-2; 9 nucleotides align to TRBD1. The CDR3 sequence is 15 residues long. The trim removed 2 bases at V and 7 bases at J, leaving 5 bases unmatched. Germline V CDR1 and CDR2: LGHNT, FRNRAP.

This clone occurred once. The V and J genes are TRBV11-2 and TRBJ1-2; D is perhaps TRBD1 (6 bases). The V end lost 5 bases, the J end lost 6 bases, and 22 bases lay between the germline ends. The V gene's germline CDR1 is SGHAT and CDR2 FQNNGV. CDR3 length equals 16 residues. The CDR3 protein is CASSRSGHRKGHGYTF. The CDR3 DNA follows: TGTGCCAGCAGCCGATCGGGACATCGGAAGGGGCATGGCTACACCTTC. The variable domain in full, with the rest retrieved from reference TRBV11-2 and TRBJ1-2, is EAGVAQSPRYKIIEKRQSVAFWCNPISGHATLYWYQQILGQGPKLLIQFQNNGVVDDSQLPKDRFSAERLKGVDSTLKIQPAKLEDSAVYLCASSRSGHRKGHGYTFGSGTRLTVV.

V gene TRBV10-3 combines with J gene TRBJ2-2, with 9 bases fitting TRBD2. After removal of 5 bases from V and 4 bases from J, the junction contained 5 bases not matched to a gene. The CDR3 extends over 15 amino acids. Germline values: CDR1 ENHRY, CDR2 SYGVKD. The CDR3 spells CAISRLAESTGELFF. CDR3 bases: TGTGCCATCAGTAGACTAGCGGAGAGCACCGGGGAGCTGTTTTTT.

This clone was detected a few times. The V gene is TRBV9, the J gene TRBJ1-3, with D possibly matching TRBD1 (5 bases). CDR3 length equals 15 residues. The germline V and J ends were trimmed by 4 bases and 2 bases, with 13 bases remaining between them. CDR1 and CDR2 (germline): SGDLS, YYNGEE. Written as DNA, the CDR3 is TGTGCCAGCAGCCCCGACAGCCCCGCTGGAAACACCATATATTTT. This encodes CASSPDSPAGNTIYF.

In its sample, this clone was seen many times. This chain connects TRBV3-1 (or the pseudogene TRBV3-2) to TRBJ2-5, with D possibly being TRBD2 (5 bases). V was pared by 4 bases and J by 2 bases, with 11 bases between. CDR1 is LGHDT, CDR2 YNNKEL, per germline (reference sequence). This CDR3 is built from 14 residues. For the CDR3, the DNA is TGTGCCAGCAGCCCCGGACTCGAACAAGAGACCCAGTACTTC. As protein: CASSPGLEQETQYF.

The V gene is TRBV9, the J gene TRBJ1-1, with D perhaps matching TRBD1 (5 bases). The germline V and J ends were trimmed by 3 bases and 6 bases, with 12 bases remaining between them. Per germline, CDR1 SGDLS and CDR2 YYNGEE. The CDR3 consists of 13 residues. In DNA, the CDR3 is TGTGCCAGCAGCGCCGATTGGGACTCTGAAGCTTTCTTT. Residues: CASSADWDSEAFF.

The genes are TRBV11-3 and TRBJ1-1; 8 bases agree with TRBD1. V was pared by 8 bases and J by 2 bases, with 10 bases of the junction left unmatched. Per germline, CDR1 SGHNT and CDR2 YENEEA. The CDR3 runs 15 residues. The CDR3 coding sequence is TGTGCCAGCCGACCAGGGGGCAATAGTAACACTGAAGCTTTCTTT. The encoded protein is CASRPGGNSNTEAFF. The full variable domain, in which reference TRBV11-3 and TRBJ1-1 provide the parts outside the CDR3, is EAGVVQSPRYKIIEKKQPVAFWCNPISGHNTLYWYLQNLGQGPELLIRYENEEAVDDSQLPKDRFSAERLKGVDSTLKIQPAELGDSAVYLCASRPGGNSNTEAFFGQGTRLTVV.

This clone has a single count. The rearrangement links TRBV27 to TRBJ2-1; 8 nucleotides align to TRBD2. The CDR3 runs to 13 residues. Germline lookup yields CDR1 MNHEY and CDR2 SMNVEV (reference sequence). V lost 3 bases to trimming and J lost 15 bases; unmatched junction nucleotides: 10. The CDR3 coding sequence is TGTGCCAGCAGTTTGATTCGAGGGACTAGTACGTTCTTC. Translation gives CASSLIRGTSTFF.

The rearrangement joins TRBV15 to TRBJ2-3; TRBD1 matches 7 bases. Per the germline V gene, CDR1 is LNHNV and CDR2 is YYDKDF (reference sequence). CDR3 length equals 14 residues. Unmatched junction bases numbered 5, after V lost 7 bases and J lost 1 base. The CDR3 nucleotides read TGTGCCACCAAGGGGGCGGAGCGCACAGATACGCAGTATTTT. Translating gives CATKGAERTDTQYF.

In DNA, the CDR3 is TGTGCTAGTGGTTTCTCTCTTAGCGAGCAGTACGTC. This translates into CASGFSLSEQYV. The chain recombines TRBV12-5 with TRBJ2-7; no reliable D call. CDR1 and CDR2 (germline): LGHNT, FRNRAP. Trimming stripped 3 bases from V and 6 bases from J, with 9 bases between. The CDR3 spans 12 residues.

CDR3 bases: TGTGCCAGCAGTTCTTTAACGGAGGGAGTAAATGAAAAACTGTTTTTT. This codes for CASSSLTEGVNEKLFF. V is TRBV27 and J is TRBJ1-4; D gene unclear. This CDR3 contains 16 residues. From germline, CDR1 is MNHEY and CDR2 SMNVEV (reference sequence). Trimming removed 4 bases from V and 5 bases from J, with 17 bases in between.

This chain uses TRBV27 with TRBJ2-7, with D perhaps TRBD1 (5 bases). This CDR3 is built from 14 residues. Trimming took off 0 bases at V and 1 base at J, with 7 bases between the two ends. From germline, CDR1 is MNHEY and CDR2 SMNVEV (reference sequence). The CDR3: CASSLSPGSYEQYV. The CDR3 nucleotides are TGTGCCAGCAGTTTATCGCCAGGGTCCTACGAGCAGTACGTC.

This rearrangement joins TRBV19 to TRBJ1-1; 7 positions match TRBD1. The CDR3 contains 14 residues. Germline V gene sequence: CDR1 LNHDA, CDR2 SQIVND (reference sequence). V was clipped by 4 bases and J by 1 base; unmatched bases: 3. The CDR3 DNA is TGTGCCAGTAGTAGAGACAGGGAGAACACTGAAGCTTTCTTT. Protein sequence: CASSRDRENTEAFF.